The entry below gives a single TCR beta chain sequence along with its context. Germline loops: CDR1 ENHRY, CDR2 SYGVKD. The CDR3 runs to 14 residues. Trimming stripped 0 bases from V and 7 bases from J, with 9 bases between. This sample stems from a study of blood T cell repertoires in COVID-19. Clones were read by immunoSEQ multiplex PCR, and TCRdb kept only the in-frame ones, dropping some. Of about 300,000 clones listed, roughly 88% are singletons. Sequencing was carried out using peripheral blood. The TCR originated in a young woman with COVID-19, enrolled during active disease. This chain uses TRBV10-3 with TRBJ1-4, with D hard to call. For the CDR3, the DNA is TGTGCCATCAGTGAGTCGAGCACGTCTGAAAAACTGTTTTTT. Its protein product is CAISESSTSEKLFF.